The 21 T cell receptor beta chains presented below share a single source sample, sequenced in a study of CD8 T cells in Susac syndrome. RNA, at roughly 0.45 to 1 ug, was reverse transcribed with random hexamers. MiXCR was run by TCRdb on the immunoSEQ multiplex PCR reads, yielding one entry per CDR3 protein. The table lists around 130,000 distinct CDR3 sequences, over 75% of them singletons. Sample: CD8+ T cells from PBMCs. These receptors all come from a human donor with multiple sclerosis.

V gene TRBV12-3 or TRBV12-4 combines with J gene TRBJ2-2; possibly TRBD2 for D (7 bases). Trimming stripped 3 bases from V and 4 bases from J, with 12 bases between. The CDR3 consists of 15 residues. The CDR3 DNA follows: TGTGCCAGCAGTTTCGGGGGGCTGGGCACCGGGGAGCTGTTTTTT. This translates into CASSFGGLGTGELFF.

This clonotype was counted once. The chain has TRBV6-2 or TRBV6-3 and TRBJ2-7; TRBD2 agrees at 10 bases. The CDR3 consists of 14 residues. CDR1 MNHEY and CDR2 SVGEGT come from the germline V gene. As DNA, the CDR3 is TGTGCCTGCAGAGGACTAGCGGCACCCTACGAGCAGTACGTC. Translating gives CACRGLAAPYEQYV.

CDR3 sequence (DNA): TGTGCCAGCAGCTTCCGGCTAGCGGGCCACGAGCAGTACTTC. Its translation is CASSFRLAGHEQYF. The chain carries TRBV5-6 and TRBJ2-7, with 8 bases aligning to TRBD2. Trimming removed 2 bases from V and 5 bases from J; junction bases left unmatched: 6. Germline CDR1 and CDR2: SGHDT and YYEEEE. This CDR3 region has 14 residues.

The chain joins TRBV12-3 or TRBV12-4 to TRBJ2-5, with 12 nucleotides matching TRBD2. Trimming at V came to 5 bases and at J to 1 base, leaving 5 bases not matched to a gene. This CDR3 is built from 16 residues. In DNA form, the CDR3 reads TGTGCCAGCAGTCACCCGGGACTAGCGGGCCAAGAGACCCAGTACTTC. This gives the protein CASSHPGLAGQETQYF.

The chain has TRBV28 and TRBJ1-1; TRBD1 is a possible D gene (5 bases). V lost 3 bases, J lost 5 bases, and 10 bases lay in between. Germline V gives CDR1 MDHEN, CDR2 SYDVKM. The CDR3 covers 13 residues. CDR3 residues: CASSFGAWTEAFF. The CDR3 DNA reads TGTGCCAGCAGTTTCGGGGCTTGGACTGAAGCTTTCTTT.

The CDR3 DNA reads TGTGCCAGCGGAAACACTGAAGCTTTCTTT. Protein product: CASGNTEAFF. The genes are TRBV27 and TRBJ1-1; D is uncertain. The V and J ends lost 8 bases and 2 bases respectively, with 3 bases between them. CDR1 MNHEY and CDR2 SMNVEV come from the germline V gene (reference sequence). The CDR3 consists of 10 residues.

The chain is built from TRBV11-2 and TRBJ2-1; TRBD2 might be the D (5 bases). The V end was cut by 4 bases, the J end by 2 bases, with 12 bases between. Germline CDR1 is SGHAT and CDR2 is FQNNGV. The CDR3 contains 15 residues. The CDR3 is CASSSYEEAYNEQFF. CDR3 sequence (DNA): TGTGCCAGCAGCTCGTATGAGGAGGCCTACAATGAGCAGTTCTTC.

This rearrangement joins TRBV3-1 to TRBJ2-2; D is possibly TRBD2 (5 bases). V was cut by 4 bases and J by 5 bases, with 17 bases left in between. Germline CDR1 LGHDT, CDR2 YNNKEL (reference sequence). CDR3 length: 16 residues. The CDR3 nucleotides are TGTGCCAGCAGCCCAGAATGGGTCGGGGAAACCGGGGAGCTGTTTTTT. Protein product: CASSPEWVGETGELFF.

The rearrangement links TRBV12-3 or TRBV12-4 to TRBJ1-1; D is perhaps TRBD1 (5 bases). Trimming took 6 bases from V and 0 from J, leaving 20 bases between them. This CDR3 has 17 residues. CDR3 DNA: TGTGCCAGCAGCCAATCACTATCGACAGTCATGAACACTGAAGCTTTCTTT. It is translated as CASSQSLSTVMNTEAFF.

This chain uses TRBV7-9 with TRBJ2-5; TRBD2 is a possible D gene (6 bases). Germline V gene sequence: CDR1 SEHNR, CDR2 FQNEAQ (reference sequence). The CDR3 is made up of 18 amino acids. Trimming took off 1 base at V and 1 base at J, with 19 bases between the two ends. CDR3 DNA sequence: TGTGCCAGCAGCTTAGGGGGGGAACACCCATTATTCCAAGAGACCCAGTACTTC. It encodes CASSLGGEHPLFQETQYF.

This rearrangement joins TRBV20-1 to TRBJ1-4, with D perhaps matching TRBD1 (5 bases). Per germline, CDR1 DFQATT and CDR2 SNEGSKA (reference sequence). The V end was cut by 6 bases, the J end by 8 bases, with 16 bases between. CDR3 length: 13 amino acids. CDR3 bases: TGCAGTGCCCGGGGCCGGGTAGGGGAAAAACTGTTTTTT. Residues: CSARGRVGEKLFF.

This clonotype was seen a few times. The rearrangement joins TRBV29-1 to TRBJ2-3; the match to TRBD2 covers 9 bases. Germline V CDR1 and CDR2: SQVTM, ANQGSEA. This CDR3 comprises 17 residues. Germline trimming cut 5 bases from V and 0 bases from J; bases unmatched to any gene: 12. CDR3 bases: TGCAGCGTTCGGAGGAGCGGGAGGCCCCCTAGCACAGATACGCAGTATTTT. Protein product: CSVRRSGRPPSTDTQYF.

The rearrangement links TRBV19 to TRBJ1-1, with D possibly being TRBD1 (6 bases). CDR1 and CDR2 (germline): LNHDA, SQIVND (reference sequence). The CDR3 is made up of 14 amino acids. Trimming removed 6 bases at V and 4 bases at J, with 15 bases between. The CDR3 region has the DNA TGTGCCAGTAGCCCGGGGACATTGGGCACTGAAGCTTTCTTT. Its protein is CASSPGTLGTEAFF.

V and J are TRBV10-2 and TRBJ2-7; D is perhaps TRBD2 (5 bases). CDR3 size: 11 residues. Germline lookup yields CDR1 WSHSY and CDR2 SAAADI. The ends were cut back, 4 bases at V and 5 bases at J, with 6 bases in the middle. The CDR3 region is CASSVGNEQYV. The CDR3, as DNA: TGCGCCAGCAGTGTCGGGAACGAGCAGTACGTC.

This CDR3 reads CASSEYLGRVPRYTF. Written as DNA, the CDR3 is TGTGCCAGCAGTGAATATTTAGGCAGGGTGCCTCGCTACACCTTC. The V and J genes are TRBV25-1 and TRBJ1-2, with D possibly being TRBD1 (5 bases). CDR3 length: 15 amino acids. From germline, CDR1 is MGHDK and CDR2 SYGVNS. With 0 bases removed from V and 9 bases from J, the gap between germline ends came to 17 bases.

CDR3 coding DNA: TGTGCCAGCAGCCCGGGACAGGGTTACGAGCAGTACGTC. Translation: CASSPGQGYEQYV. The rearrangement joins TRBV3-1 to TRBJ2-7; TRBD1 agrees at 9 bases. The CDR3 consists of 13 residues. Germline V gives CDR1 LGHDT, CDR2 YNNKEL (reference sequence). J was trimmed by 4 bases and V by 4 bases; bases with no gene match: 2.

This chain connects TRBV7-9 to TRBJ2-1; 9 nucleotides agree with TRBD2. V gave up 2 bases and J gave up 3 bases; unmatched junction bases: 2. The V gene's germline CDR1 is SEHNR and CDR2 FQNEAQ (reference sequence). The CDR3 is 15 residues long. The CDR3 spells CASSLIAGVYNEQFF. The DNA for the CDR3 is TGTGCCAGCAGCTTAATAGCGGGAGTCTACAATGAGCAGTTCTTC.

The chain joins TRBV28 to TRBJ2-5; D possibly corresponds to TRBD2 (6 bases). The V end lost 6 bases, the J end lost 3 bases, and 17 bases lay between the germline ends. The V gene's germline CDR1 is MDHEN and CDR2 SYDVKM. The CDR3 has 15 amino acids. In DNA, the CDR3 is TGTGCCAGCAGCCGAATCGGGACTCTCGAAGAGACCCAGTACTTC. Its translation: CASSRIGTLEETQYF. The full variable domain, rest sourced from reference TRBV28 and TRBJ2-5, is DVKVTQSSRYLVKRTGEKVFLECVQDMDHENMFWYRQDPGLGLRLIYFSYDVKMKEKGDIPEGYSVSREKKERFSLILESASTNQTSMYLCASSRIGTLEETQYFGPGTRLLVL.

The gene calls are TRBV2 and TRBJ1-5; D gene uncertain. CDR3 length: 10 residues. Trimming cost V 7 bases and J 7 bases, with 5 bases left between them. Germline CDR1 is SNHLY and CDR2 is FYNNEI. The DNA of the CDR3 is TGTGCCAGCATATACCAGCCCCAGCATTTT. Amino acid sequence: CASIYQPQHF.

This CDR3 reads CASSLGEATTDTQYF. The CDR3, as DNA: TGTGCCAGCAGCTTAGGGGAAGCCACCACAGATACGCAGTATTTT. The gene calls are TRBV7-9 and TRBJ2-3, with D unclear. Deletions cut 1 base from V and 2 bases from J, with 10 bases between. The CDR3 is 15 residues long. Germline V gene data show CDR1 as SEHNR and CDR2 as FQNEAQ (reference sequence).

The chain joins TRBV7-9 to TRBJ1-1; TRBD1 might be the D (6 bases). Trimming stripped 5 bases from V and 6 bases from J, with 10 bases between. CDR3 length: 12 amino acids. Germline CDR1 is SEHNR and CDR2 is FQNEAQ (reference sequence). The CDR3 sequence is CASSITGSEAFF. The CDR3 nucleotides are TGTGCCAGCAGCATAACAGGGTCTGAAGCTTTCTTT.